The 29 T cell receptor beta chains listed next were all sequenced from one sample in a study of T-cell memory formation after mild COVID-19. TCRdb itself ran the 5' RACE reads through MiXCR, one entry per CDR3 protein. The table includes approximately 250,000 distinct CDR3 sequences, approximately 15% detected once. The specimen sequenced was PBMCs or a T cell subset sorted from them (not recorded which). Every receptor here comes from an adult woman who had mild COVID-19 (a few samples of this study predate the infection). Cell type and time point are not known.

The chain recombines TRBV5-1 with TRBJ2-1, with D perhaps matching TRBD2 (6 bases). From germline, CDR1 is SGHRS and CDR2 YFSETQ. The CDR3 has 13 amino acids. Trimming left V 4 bases short and J 9 bases short, with 14 bases between. CDR3 in DNA: TGCGCCAGCAGCGGGGGGACGAGGACTGAGCAGTTCTTC. Protein product: CASSGGTRTEQFF.

J is TRBJ1-1 and V is TRBV7-9; possible D gene TRBD1, 5 bases. Germline V lookup: CDR1 SEHNR, CDR2 FQNEAQ (reference sequence). The CDR3 has 14 amino acids. V dropped 5 bases and J dropped 1 base, with 11 bases sitting between them. CDR3 coding DNA: TGTGCCAGCAGCCGGGGACTACCGAACACTGAAGCTTTCTTT. This gives the protein CASSRGLPNTEAFF.

V is TRBV12-3 or TRBV12-4 and J is TRBJ1-2; TRBD1 might be the D (5 bases). The V end was cut by 5 bases, the J end by 3 bases, with 16 bases between. The CDR3 is made up of 15 amino acids. In DNA, the CDR3 is TGTGCCAGCAGTCGTACGGGGGTTGGGGACTATGGCTACACCTTC. It encodes CASSRTGVGDYGYTF.

To note about this clonotype: The junction departs from the called germline gene at one end, perhaps through a read error. V usage is TRBV6-6 and J usage is TRBJ2-1; 8 bases map to TRBD2. Germline values: CDR1 MNHNY, CDR2 SVGAGI (reference sequence). The CDR3 runs 19 residues. CDR3 bases: TGTGCCAGCAGTTACGGGTTATTCGGGGGGGCAACTAGCGGCCACCTCGAGGTCTTC. This codes for CASSYGLFGGATSGHLEVF.

This clonotype was seen more than once but under ten times. The chain carries TRBV12-5 and TRBJ2-1; D assignment may be TRBD1 or TRBD2 (6 bases each). CDR3 size: 15 residues. The germline CDR1 and CDR2 sequences are LGHNT and FRNRAP. The V gene lost 6 bases and the J gene lost 9 bases, with 21 bases spanning the gap. The CDR3 coding sequence is TGTGCTAGTGGATCCCGGGGGCCCCTCGGGGGTGAGCAGTTCTTC. Translating it yields CASGSRGPLGGEQFF.

This clonotype has at least ten counts. The V call is TRBV5-1, the J call TRBJ2-5; no firm D call. This CDR3 spans 15 amino acids. Trimming cost V 1 base and J 3 bases, with 13 bases left between them. Germline loops: CDR1 SGHRS, CDR2 YFSETQ. The CDR3 DNA follows: TGCGCCAGCAGCTTGTCCTCCCGTACTGAAGAGACCCAGTACTTC. This codes for CASSLSSRTEETQYF.

This clonotype occurred many times. The rearrangement joins TRBV6-5 to TRBJ1-2; the D gene is possibly TRBD1 (5 bases). The CDR3 has 13 amino acids. Germline CDR1 MNHEY, CDR2 SVGAGI. The V end lost 6 bases, the J end lost 8 bases, and 16 bases lay between the germline ends. The CDR3 DNA reads TGTGCCAGCAGAACACCCGGGGGGAAAGGCTACACCTTC. The encoded protein is CASRTPGGKGYTF.

This clonotype was detected a few times. The rearrangement uses TRBV6-1 and TRBJ2-2, with a tentative D call TRBD2 (6 bases). The germline gives CDR1 MNHNS, CDR2 SASEGT. V was trimmed by 8 bases and J by 7 bases, leaving 17 bases between them. This CDR3 spans 14 amino acids. The CDR3 region has the DNA TGTGCCAGCGTAAGGACTACTCATGGCGGGGAGCTGTTTTTT. This sequence encodes CASVRTTHGGELFF.

This rearrangement joins TRBV27 to TRBJ1-1; TRBD1 agrees at 9 bases. The germline gives CDR1 MNHEY, CDR2 SMNVEV (reference sequence). V shed 9 bases, J shed 1 base, and the junction held 6 bases outside the gene matches. The CDR3 length is 14 residues. The chain's CDR3 is CASRQGGGNTEAFF. DNA of the CDR3: TGTGCCAGTCGACAGGGGGGAGGGAACACTGAAGCTTTCTTT.

This clonotype came up a few times. The gene calls are TRBV20-1 and TRBJ2-3; no clear D gene. This CDR3 contains 13 residues. V lost 3 bases and J 0 bases, leaving 7 bases between the germline ends. Looked up from germline, CDR1 is DFQATT and CDR2 is SNEGSKA (reference sequence). The CDR3 here is CSARDISTDTQYF. DNA for the CDR3: TGCAGTGCTAGGGATATAAGCACAGATACGCAGTATTTT.

The rearrangement uses TRBV6-5 and TRBJ1-2; D gene uncertain. The CDR3 contains 13 residues. V was shortened by 0 bases and J by 4 bases, with 6 bases between the two germline ends. The germline CDR1 and CDR2 sequences are MNHEY and SVGAGI. CDR3 nucleotide sequence: TGTGCCAGCAGTTACTCGGAAAGCTATGGCTACACCTTC. Translated: CASSYSESYGYTF.

This clonotype turned up a few times. This rearrangement joins TRBV11-1 to TRBJ1-1, with no clear D. The CDR3 extends over 14 amino acids. Germline V lookup: CDR1 SGHAT, CDR2 FQDESV (reference sequence). V was clipped by 3 bases and J by 1 base, with 9 bases between them. CDR3: CASSFGVRNTEAFF. The DNA for the CDR3 is TGTGCCAGCAGCTTTGGCGTTAGGAACACTGAAGCTTTCTTT.

V and J are TRBV24-1 and TRBJ1-5; D not resolved. Trimming took off 3 bases at V and 4 bases at J, with 9 bases between the two ends. Germline V gene sequence: CDR1 KGHDR, CDR2 SFDVKD. The length of the CDR3 is 14 residues. Here the CDR3 DNA reads TGTGCCACCAGTGATCGGACGGGAAATCAGCCCCAGCATTTT. Translating it yields CATSDRTGNQPQHF.

The chain has TRBV29-1 and TRBJ2-3; 9 bases align to TRBD1. V lost 0 bases, J lost 2 bases, and 6 bases stayed unmatched. The CDR3 has 16 amino acids. Germline CDR1 reads SQVTM; CDR2 reads ANQGSEA. The CDR3 DNA sequence: TGCAGCGTTGAAGAGGTGGGACAGGGAATCACAGATACGCAGTATTTT. It translates to CSVEEVGQGITDTQYF.

This clonotype was seen a handful of times. This chain connects TRBV5-1 to TRBJ2-7; tentative D call: TRBD1 (6 bases). The V end was cut by 4 bases, the J end by 2 bases, with 16 bases between. Germline assignment: CDR1 SGHRS and CDR2 YFSETQ. CDR3 length: 15 residues. The CDR3 coding sequence is TGCGCCAGCAGCCGAGGACAGATAGGAACCTACGAGCAGTACTTC. Its protein is CASSRGQIGTYEQYF.

This clonotype was seen more than once but under ten times. The J gene is TRBJ2-7, the V gene TRBV6-2 or TRBV6-3; 11 positions match TRBD2. The V segment lost 8 bases and the J segment 6 bases; nucleotides outside the gene matches: 9. The CDR3 is made up of 14 amino acids. Germline V gene data show CDR1 as MNHEY and CDR2 as SVGEGT. The CDR3 is CASGISGRAGEQYF. The CDR3 region has the DNA TGTGCCAGCGGAATTAGCGGGAGGGCGGGCGAGCAGTACTTC.

This clonotype was counted at least ten times. The chain joins TRBV3-1 to TRBJ2-2; TRBD1 matches 9 bases. Trimming cost V 6 bases and J 5 bases; bases outside gene matches: 7. Germline values: CDR1 LGHDT, CDR2 YNNKEL (reference sequence). This CDR3 has 15 residues. The chain's CDR3 is CASSRTGAVTGELFF. The CDR3 DNA reads as TGTGCCAGCAGTCGGACAGGGGCCGTTACCGGGGAGCTGTTTTTT.

The V and J genes are TRBV4-1 and TRBJ1-3; maybe TRBD1 (5 bases). The CDR3 is made up of 17 amino acids. The germline V gene encodes CDR1 MGHRA and CDR2 YSYEKL. Trimming left V 4 bases short and J 5 bases short, with 21 bases between. CDR3 sequence (DNA): TGCGCCAGCAGCCCGCAACTGACGGGGGGTGGAAGAAACACCATATATTTT. Amino acid sequence: CASSPQLTGGGRNTIYF.

The table lists this clonotype with a few counts. This chain uses TRBV2 with TRBJ2-7; 7 bases are a match to TRBD2. Germline CDR1 is SNHLY and CDR2 is FYNNEI. The CDR3 consists of 12 residues. V gave up 6 bases and J gave up 7 bases; unmatched junction bases: 6. The CDR3 nucleotides are TGTGCCAGCAGGGCCGGGGGGACGGAGCAGTACTTC. Protein sequence: CASRAGGTEQYF.

V gene TRBV5-1 combines with J gene TRBJ1-2, with 7 bases that match TRBD1. Germline V gene sequence: CDR1 SGHRS, CDR2 YFSETQ. The trim removed 3 bases at V and 1 base at J, leaving 6 bases unmatched. CDR3 size: 15 residues. The CDR3 is CASSSRDSGNYGYTF. The DNA for the CDR3 is TGCGCCAGCAGCTCACGGGACAGTGGTAACTATGGCTACACCTTC.

In this sample, this clonotype turned up a few times. The CDR3 DNA follows: TGCAGTGCTAGAGATATCGTGGCGAGGACCTACAATGAGCAGTTCTTC. Encoded protein: CSARDIVARTYNEQFF. V usage is TRBV20-1 and J usage is TRBJ2-1; unclear D gene. This CDR3 contains 16 residues. V shed 0 bases and J shed 2 bases, with 14 bases lying between them. The V gene's germline CDR1 is DFQATT and CDR2 SNEGSKA (reference sequence).

In its sample, this clonotype was seen many times. The chain joins TRBV7-7 to TRBJ2-7; D possibly uses TRBD1 or TRBD2 (5 bases each). V was cut by 5 bases and J by 2 bases, with 10 bases left in between. The CDR3 sequence is 13 residues long. Per the germline V gene, CDR1 is SSHAT and CDR2 is FNYEAQ (reference sequence). CDR3 sequence reads: CASSQGPAYEQYF. The CDR3 nucleotides are TGTGCCAGCAGCCAGGGACCTGCCTACGAGCAGTACTTC.

This clonotype was detected a few times. CDR3: CASTERSGGGADTQYF. In DNA form, the CDR3 reads TGCGCCAGCACTGAGCGGAGCGGGGGGGGCGCAGATACGCAGTATTTT. This rearrangement joins TRBV5-1 to TRBJ2-3; 10 bases align to TRBD2. The CDR3 runs to 16 residues. The germline CDR1 and CDR2 sequences are SGHRS and YFSETQ. The trim removed 6 bases at V and 4 bases at J, leaving 11 bases unmatched.

This clonotype was seen more than once but under ten times. This sequence joins TRBV5-1 and TRBJ2-1, with 8 bases identical to TRBD2. After removal of 2 bases from V and 6 bases from J, the junction contained 7 bases not matched to a gene. Germline lookup yields CDR1 SGHRS and CDR2 YFSETQ. The CDR3 runs 15 residues. The CDR3 DNA reads as TGCGCCAGCAGCTTAGGCGGGCGGGAGGCCAATGAGCAGTTCTTC. Amino acids: CASSLGGREANEQFF.

The chain recombines TRBV6-5 with TRBJ2-1, with 9 bases that match TRBD1. The CDR3 runs 14 residues. V gave up 6 bases and J gave up 10 bases; unmatched junction bases: 10. Germline V CDR1 and CDR2: MNHEY, SVGAGI. The CDR3 DNA follows: TGTGCCAGCAGCCTGGACAGGGGTGAGGGGGAGCAGTTCTTC. Its translation is CASSLDRGEGEQFF.

This clonotype appeared many times. V usage is TRBV7-8 and J usage is TRBJ1-1; TRBD1 agrees at 8 bases. CDR1 is SGHVS and CDR2 is FQNEAQ in the germline V gene. This CDR3 contains 13 residues. V shed 3 bases and J 6 bases; nucleotides not matched to a gene: 3. CDR3 DNA: TGTGCCAGCAGCTTGCAGGGGGCGGCTGAAGCTTTCTTT. Translated: CASSLQGAAEAFF. Complete variable domain (other parts from reference TRBV7-8 and TRBJ1-1): GAGVSQSPRYKVAKRGQDVALRCDPISGHVSLFWYQQALGQGPEFLTYFQNEAQLDKSGLPSDRFFAERPEGSVSTLKIQRTQQEDSAVYLCASSLQGAAEAFFGQGTRLTVV.

The genes are TRBV19 and TRBJ1-2, with no clear D. The germline V gene has CDR1 LNHDA and CDR2 SQIVND (reference sequence). CDR3 length: 14 amino acids. Trimming stripped 2 bases from V and 5 bases from J, with 12 bases between. The CDR3 DNA is TGTGCCAGTAGTATACGAGAAGCGGGATATGGCTACACCTTC. Amino acid sequence: CASSIREAGYGYTF.

This chain uses TRBV2 with TRBJ2-5; D is ambiguous. Trimming removed 9 bases at V and 3 bases at J, with 8 bases between. The CDR3 runs 11 residues. Germline CDR1 SNHLY, CDR2 FYNNEI. This CDR3 reads CASHYEETQYF. Written as DNA, the CDR3 is TGTGCCAGTCACTATGAAGAGACCCAGTACTTC.

This clonotype came up a few times. This chain links TRBV10-3 with TRBJ1-1, with TRBD1 matching over 8 bases. The CDR3 length is 13 residues. V was clipped by 3 bases and J by 11 bases; unmatched bases: 8. CDR1 and CDR2 (germline): ENHRY, SYGVKD. This chain's CDR3 is CAISELETGGAFF. The CDR3 DNA reads TGTGCCATCAGTGAACTTGAAACAGGGGGTGCTTTCTTT.